This TCR beta chain was sequenced during a study of shared clonotypes between healthy human individuals. This CDR3 is 14 amino acids long. V was pared by 1 base and J by 4 bases, with 11 bases between. Germline V gene lookup returns CDR1 MNHEY and CDR2 SMNVEV (reference sequence). It was across several immunoSEQ plates that each subset's genomic DNA was evenly split. Unsorted PBMC samples were amplified in replicate PCRs containing 300 ng DNA, about 30,000 T cell genomes. Generated by immunoSEQ multiplex PCR, the TCRdb table keeps only in-frame clones and is missing some. The sample carries about half a million clones, about four fifths recorded once.

Sequenced material: PBMCs. The gene calls are TRBV27 and TRBJ2-7; D might be TRBD1 or TRBD2, each matching 6 bases. The sequence came from a woman between 40 and 55 years old in good health. Some clones in this sample may be carry-over from other donors' samples. The CDR3 DNA is TGTGCCAGCAGTTTATTAGGAGGGGGATACGAGCAGTACTTC. This codes for CASSLLGGGYEQYF.